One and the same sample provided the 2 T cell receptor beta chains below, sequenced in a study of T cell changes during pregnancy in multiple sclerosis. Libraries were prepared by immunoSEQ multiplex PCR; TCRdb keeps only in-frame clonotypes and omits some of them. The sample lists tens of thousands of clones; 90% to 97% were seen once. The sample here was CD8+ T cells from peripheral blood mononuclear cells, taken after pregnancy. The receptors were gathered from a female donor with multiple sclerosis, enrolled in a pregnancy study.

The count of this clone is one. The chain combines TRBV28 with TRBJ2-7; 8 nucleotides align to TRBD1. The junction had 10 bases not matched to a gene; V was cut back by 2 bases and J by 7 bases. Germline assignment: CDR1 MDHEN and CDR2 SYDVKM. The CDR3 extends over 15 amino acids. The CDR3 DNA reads TGTGCCAGCAGTTTAGCCGGGACAGGATTTACGGAGCAGTACTTC. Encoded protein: CASSLAGTGFTEQYF.

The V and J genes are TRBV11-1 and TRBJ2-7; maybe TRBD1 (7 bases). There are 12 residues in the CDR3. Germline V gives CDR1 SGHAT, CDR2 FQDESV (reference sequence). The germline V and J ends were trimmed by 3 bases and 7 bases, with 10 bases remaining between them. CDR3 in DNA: TGTGCCAGCAGCTTGGAGGGGGCAGAGCAGTACTTC. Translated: CASSLEGAEQYF.